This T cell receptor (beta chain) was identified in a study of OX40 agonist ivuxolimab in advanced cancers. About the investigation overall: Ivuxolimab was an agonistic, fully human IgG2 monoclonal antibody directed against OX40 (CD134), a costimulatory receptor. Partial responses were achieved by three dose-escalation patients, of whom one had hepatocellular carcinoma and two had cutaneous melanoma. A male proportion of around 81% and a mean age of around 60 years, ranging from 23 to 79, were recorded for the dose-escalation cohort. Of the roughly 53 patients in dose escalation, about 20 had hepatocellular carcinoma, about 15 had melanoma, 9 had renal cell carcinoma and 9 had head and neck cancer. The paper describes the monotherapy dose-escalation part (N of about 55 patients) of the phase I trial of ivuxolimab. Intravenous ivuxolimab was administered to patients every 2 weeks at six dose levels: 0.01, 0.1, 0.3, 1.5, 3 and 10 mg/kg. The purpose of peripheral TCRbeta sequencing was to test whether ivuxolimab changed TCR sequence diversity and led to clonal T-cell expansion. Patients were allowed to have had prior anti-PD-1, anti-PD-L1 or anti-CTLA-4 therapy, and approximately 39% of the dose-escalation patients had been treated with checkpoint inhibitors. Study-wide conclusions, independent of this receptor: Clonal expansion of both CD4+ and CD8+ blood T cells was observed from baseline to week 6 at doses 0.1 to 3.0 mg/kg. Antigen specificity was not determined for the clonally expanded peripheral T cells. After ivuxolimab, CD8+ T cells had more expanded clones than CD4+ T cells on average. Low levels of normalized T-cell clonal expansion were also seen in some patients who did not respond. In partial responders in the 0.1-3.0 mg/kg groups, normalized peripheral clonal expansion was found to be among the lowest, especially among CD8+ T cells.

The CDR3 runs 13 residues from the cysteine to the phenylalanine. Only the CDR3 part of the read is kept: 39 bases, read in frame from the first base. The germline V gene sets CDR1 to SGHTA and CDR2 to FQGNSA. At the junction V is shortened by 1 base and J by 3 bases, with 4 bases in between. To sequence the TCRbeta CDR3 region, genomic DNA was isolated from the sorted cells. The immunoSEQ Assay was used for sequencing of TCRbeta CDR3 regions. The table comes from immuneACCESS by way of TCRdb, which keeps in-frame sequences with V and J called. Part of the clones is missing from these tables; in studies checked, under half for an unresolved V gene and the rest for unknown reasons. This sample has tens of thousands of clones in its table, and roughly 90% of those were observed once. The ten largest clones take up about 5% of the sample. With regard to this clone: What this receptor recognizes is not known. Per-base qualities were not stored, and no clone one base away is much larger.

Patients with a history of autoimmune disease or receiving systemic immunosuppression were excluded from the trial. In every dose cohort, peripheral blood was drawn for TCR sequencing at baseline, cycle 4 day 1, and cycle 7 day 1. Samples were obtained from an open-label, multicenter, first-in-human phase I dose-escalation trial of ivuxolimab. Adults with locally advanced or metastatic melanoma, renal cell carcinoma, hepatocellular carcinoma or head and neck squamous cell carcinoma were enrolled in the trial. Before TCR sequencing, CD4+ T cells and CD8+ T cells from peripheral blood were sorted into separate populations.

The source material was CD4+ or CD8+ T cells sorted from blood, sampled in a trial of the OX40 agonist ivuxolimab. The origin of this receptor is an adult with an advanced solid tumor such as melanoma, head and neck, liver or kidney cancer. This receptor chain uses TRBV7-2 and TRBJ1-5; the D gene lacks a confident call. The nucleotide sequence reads TGTGCCAGCAGCTTAGAGGTCAATCAGCCCCAGCATTTT. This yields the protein CASSLEVNQPQHF.